Sequencing of this T cell receptor (beta chain) was carried out in a study of blood T cell repertoires in COVID-19. Profiled with immunoSEQ multiplex PCR; TCRdb holds only in-frame clones, not every one. The sample has more than 80,000 clones; approximately 86% are singletons. The CDR3 runs 15 residues. V gave up 6 bases and J gave up 1 base, with 15 bases separating them. From germline, CDR1 is KGHSH and CDR2 LQKENI. The TCR sequence derives from a woman aged 80 or over with COVID-19, enrolled during active disease. The chain employs TRBV18 and TRBJ2-5, with D possibly TRBD2 on 5 matching bases. The specimen was peripheral blood. CDR3 DNA sequence: TGTGCCAGCTCGCGTTACAGCGGTAGCCAAGAGACCCAGTACTTC. Protein product: CASSRYSGSQETQYF.